Following are 28 T cell receptor beta chains from one sample sequenced in a study of regulatory T cells in long-lasting Graves disease. Time point meaning: persistent/refractory GD, antithyroid drugs over 5 years with positive TRAb. PBMC-derived RNA was used for the TCR library. Arm-PCR of CDR3 regions and iRepertoire HTBI primers were the basis on which TCR beta libraries were built. TCRdb ran MiXCR on the multiplex PCR reads and lists one entry per CDR3 protein. Seen here are 450,000 or so distinct CDR3 sequences, roughly 22% observed once, and the top ten hold about an eighth. Sequencing used peripheral blood mononuclear cells (PBMCs), obtained when the disease was refractory, from a patient treated with antithyroid drugs. These TCRs come from a female donor with Graves disease.

This clonotype appeared a few times. The chain carries TRBV4-3 and TRBJ1-4; D is unclear. CDR3 length equals 16 residues. V dropped 1 base and J dropped 0 bases, with 9 bases sitting between them. Germline V gene data show CDR1 as LGHNA and CDR2 as YSLEER. CDR3 nucleotide sequence: TGCGCCAGCAGCCAAGTCAGCGGTGCAACTAATGAAAAACTGTTTTTT. Its protein product is CASSQVSGATNEKLFF.

This clonotype was seen many times. The J gene is TRBJ2-2, the V gene TRBV6-1; D ambiguous. This CDR3 comprises 13 residues. Germline CDR1 reads MNHNS; CDR2 reads SASEGT. The V and J ends lost 7 bases and 7 bases respectively, with 13 bases between them. This CDR3 reads CASTDQAHGELFF. DNA of the CDR3: TGTGCCAGCACAGACCAGGCCCACGGGGAGCTGTTTTTT.

This clonotype has ten or more counts. The V call is TRBV2, the J call TRBJ2-7; D may correspond to TRBD1 or TRBD2 (5 bases each). Germline assignment: CDR1 SNHLY and CDR2 FYNNEI. The CDR3 is made up of 14 amino acids. The V end was cut by 7 bases, the J end by 2 bases, with 15 bases between. DNA for the CDR3: TGTGCCAGCAACGCCGGGACCGCCACCTACGAGCAGTACTTC. Translating gives CASNAGTATYEQYF.

There are a few counts of this clonotype. J is TRBJ1-5 and V is TRBV6-5, with a weak D call TRBD1 (6 bases). CDR1 MNHEY and CDR2 SVGAGI come from the germline V gene. The CDR3 runs to 15 residues. V lost 2 bases, J lost 1 base, and 9 bases lay in between. The CDR3 is CASSYIQGSNQPQHF. The CDR3 DNA follows: TGTGCCAGCAGTTACATCCAGGGGAGCAATCAGCCCCAGCATTTT.

The sample holds a few counts of this clonotype. The chain recombines TRBV30 with TRBJ1-2; no firm D call. V was trimmed by 3 bases and J by 4 bases, leaving 12 bases between them. CDR1 is GTSNPN and CDR2 is SVGIG in the germline V gene (reference sequence). The CDR3 has 13 residues. The CDR3 loop reads CAWSSTPLYGYTF. The CDR3 coding sequence is TGTGCCTGGAGCTCGACTCCGCTCTATGGCTACACCTTC.

This clonotype has a count of ten or more. Germline is not matched at one junction end, which may reflect a read error. The genes are TRBV7-2 and TRBJ2-7, with a possible D match to TRBD2 (7 bases). This CDR3 comprises 15 residues. In germline, CDR1 is SGHTA, CDR2 FQGNSA. The CDR3 DNA is TGTGCCAGCAGCGCTTTAGGGGGGGCCTCCCACGAGCAGTACTTC. Translating gives CASSALGGASHEQYF.

V usage is TRBV29-1 and J usage is TRBJ2-2; D gene ambiguous. Trimming took 7 bases from V and 2 from J, leaving 11 bases between them. The CDR3 runs to 13 residues. Germline assignment: CDR1 SQVTM and CDR2 ANQGSEA. CDR3 sequence: CSGSEVNTGELFF. DNA for the CDR3: TGCAGCGGGAGCGAGGTTAACACCGGGGAGCTGTTTTTT.

In its sample, this clonotype was seen once. The junction differs from germline at one of its ends, possibly a read error. This chain links TRBV12-3 or TRBV12-4 with TRBJ1-4; 8 nucleotides align to TRBD1. CDR3 length equals 16 residues. The CDR3 nucleotides are TGCGCCAGCAGCCAACAACAGGGGGTCGCTGATGAAAAACTGTTTTTT. This codes for CASSQQQGVADEKLFF.

A remark on this clonotype: The junction does not match germline at one end; this may be a read error. The J gene is TRBJ1-2, the V gene TRBV2; no reliable D call. Per germline, CDR1 SNHLY and CDR2 FYNNEI. This CDR3 is 15 amino acids long. This chain's CDR3 is CTSSDTGETNYGYTF. Here the CDR3 DNA reads TGTACCAGCAGCGACACGGGAGAGACTAACTATGGCTACACCTTC.

This clonotype has a count of ten or more. The V call is TRBV25-1, the J call TRBJ1-2, with D uncertain. The CDR3 sequence is 14 residues long. V was shortened by 4 bases and J by 4 bases, with 13 bases between the two germline ends. Germline-derived CDR1 and CDR2 are MGHDK and SYGVNS. CDR3 amino acids: CASSAAGDFYGYTF. The DNA for the CDR3 is TGTGCCAGCAGTGCGGCAGGTGATTTCTATGGCTACACCTTC.

This clonotype was counted ten times or more. V and J are TRBV7-2 and TRBJ2-7; 10 nucleotides align to TRBD2. This CDR3 contains 14 residues. Trimming cost V 2 bases and J 5 bases; bases outside gene matches: 3. Germline CDR1 is SGHTA and CDR2 is FQGNSA. This CDR3 reads CASSLRLAGDEQYF. CDR3 DNA sequence: TGTGCCAGCAGCTTACGTCTAGCGGGAGACGAGCAGTACTTC. Looking up the rest from reference TRBV7-2 and TRBJ2-7 gives the full variable domain: GAGVSQSPSNKVTEKGKDVELRCDPISGHTALYWYRQSLGQGLEFLIYFQGNSAPDKSGLPSDRFSAERTGGSVSTLTIQRTQQEDSAVYLCASSLRLAGDEQYFGPGTRLTVT.

The V and J genes are TRBV7-2 and TRBJ1-2, with 9 bases matching TRBD1. CDR3 length equals 16 residues. The germline gives CDR1 SGHTA, CDR2 FQGNSA. V lost 5 bases and J lost 2; bases outside the gene matches: 9. The CDR3 region is CASSTYTGGGNYGYTF. The CDR3 coding sequence is TGTGCCAGCAGCACCTATACAGGGGGCGGCAACTATGGCTACACCTTC.

There are many counts of this clonotype. The chain recombines TRBV12-3 or TRBV12-4 with TRBJ1-1; no reliable D call. This CDR3 is built from 14 residues. The V gene lost 3 bases and the J gene lost 4 bases, with 12 bases spanning the gap. For the CDR3, the DNA is TGTGCCAGCAGTTTCATGGGAGCAGGCACTGAAGCTTTCTTT. Translated: CASSFMGAGTEAFF.

The chain employs TRBV5-1 and TRBJ2-1, with 8 bases matching TRBD2. This CDR3 has 15 residues. Germline lookup yields CDR1 SGHRS and CDR2 YFSETQ. With 3 bases clipped from V and 2 bases from J, the junction kept 4 bases outside the gene matches. The CDR3 nucleotides are TGCGCCAGCAGCTCCCCAGCGGGGGCCTACAATGAGCAGTTCTTC. As protein: CASSSPAGAYNEQFF.

This clonotype was detected many times. The chain combines TRBV6-1 with TRBJ1-5; D is ambiguous. With 6 bases removed from V and 0 bases from J, the gap between germline ends came to 21 bases. There are 18 residues in the CDR3. Germline CDR1 reads MNHNS; CDR2 reads SASEGT. CDR3 DNA: TGTGCCAGCAGGAGGAGGGATACGCCGGACCATAGCAATCAGCCCCAGCATTTT. It encodes CASRRRDTPDHSNQPQHF.

The sample holds many counts of this clonotype. V usage is TRBV28 and J usage is TRBJ1-6; D gene uncertain. The germline gives CDR1 MDHEN, CDR2 SYDVKM. The CDR3 consists of 16 residues. Trimming shortened V by 7 bases and J by 11 bases, and 24 bases separated the two germline ends. The CDR3 reads CASTSFDTGRGTPLHF. The CDR3 DNA is TGTGCCAGCACCTCCTTTGACACCGGTCGAGGGACACCCCTCCACTTT.

This clonotype was found a few times. In nucleotides, the CDR3 is TGTGCCTGGAGCGCAGAGAAAGAGACCCAGTACTTC. This codes for CAWSAEKETQYF. This sequence joins TRBV30 and TRBJ2-5; D gene uncertain. With 3 bases removed from V and 3 bases from J, the gap between germline ends came to 8 bases. From germline, CDR1 is GTSNPN and CDR2 SVGIG (reference sequence). This CDR3 has 12 residues.

This clonotype was observed a handful of times. The chain links TRBV19 to TRBJ1-2; D uncertain. The V gene's germline CDR1 is LNHDA and CDR2 SQIVND (reference sequence). This CDR3 has 13 amino acids. V lost 8 bases and J lost 5, with 15 bases in between. The CDR3 loop reads CASQGRKEYGYTF. The CDR3 DNA follows: TGTGCCAGTCAAGGCAGGAAGGAATATGGCTACACCTTC. The variable domain in full, completed from reference TRBV19 and TRBJ1-2, reads DGGITQSPKYLFRKEGQNVTLSCEQNLNHDAMYWYRQDPGQGLRLIYYSQIVNDFQKGDIAEGYSVSREKKESFPLTVTSAQKNPTAFYLCASQGRKEYGYTFGSGTRLTVV.

The table lists this clonotype with many counts. This chain connects TRBV10-3 to TRBJ1-5; D gene uncertain. This CDR3 is 16 amino acids long. V dropped 1 base and J dropped 7 bases, with 17 bases sitting between them. Looked up from germline, CDR1 is ENHRY and CDR2 is SYGVKD. The CDR3 bases are TGTGCCATCAGTGAGTTGTGGCAATCAGCCTCACAGCCCCAGCATTTT. This gives the protein CAISELWQSASQPQHF.

This clonotype was observed a few times. The chain recombines TRBV5-1 with TRBJ2-2, with D possibly being TRBD1 or TRBD2 (6 bases each). Germline V gives CDR1 SGHRS, CDR2 YFSETQ. Trimming took off 0 bases at V and 4 bases at J, with 10 bases between the two ends. The CDR3 runs 15 residues. The CDR3 region is CASSLVGGGTGELFF. Here the CDR3 DNA reads TGCGCCAGCAGCTTGGTCGGGGGCGGCACCGGGGAGCTGTTTTTT.

The chain links TRBV19 to TRBJ1-1, with a tentative D call TRBD1 (5 bases). V shed 5 bases and J shed 5 bases, with 15 bases lying between them. There are 14 residues in the CDR3. Germline assignment: CDR1 LNHDA and CDR2 SQIVND (reference sequence). This CDR3 reads CASSSGPRGTEAFF. CDR3 DNA sequence: TGTGCCAGTAGTTCGGGACCCCGAGGAACTGAAGCTTTCTTT.

This clonotype was counted ten times or more. The chain carries TRBV12-3 or TRBV12-4 and TRBJ1-5, with TRBD1 matching over 8 bases. This CDR3 contains 12 residues. The V and J ends lost 8 bases and 4 bases, in that order; junction bases with no gene match: 1. The CDR3 here is CASGTGNQPQHF. The CDR3 nucleotides are TGTGCCAGCGGGACAGGTAATCAGCCCCAGCATTTT.

The sample holds a few counts of this clonotype. The V gene is TRBV28, the J gene TRBJ2-3, with 8 nucleotides matching TRBD2. The CDR3 covers 15 residues. The V segment lost 1 base and the J segment 4 bases; nucleotides outside the gene matches: 4. CDR1 MDHEN and CDR2 SYDVKM come from the germline V gene. DNA of the CDR3: TGTGCCAGCAGTTTATTCGCGGGAGGTTCAGATACGCAGTATTTT. This encodes CASSLFAGGSDTQYF.

The chain links TRBV7-9 to TRBJ2-7; 9 positions match TRBD1. The germline V gene encodes CDR1 SEHNR and CDR2 FQNEAQ (reference sequence). The CDR3 runs to 16 residues. V was clipped by 4 bases and J by 3 bases; unmatched bases: 10. CDR3: CASSSFTRQGVYEQYF. CDR3 sequence (DNA): TGTGCCAGCAGCTCCTTTACGAGACAGGGGGTCTACGAGCAGTACTTC.

CDR3 loop: CASSRLAGSTQGTQYF. The CDR3 coding sequence is TGTGCCAGCAGTCGACTAGCGGGGAGCACCCAGGGGACCCAGTACTTC. J is TRBJ2-5 and V is TRBV6-2 or TRBV6-3; 11 nucleotides align to TRBD2. V lost 5 bases to trimming and J lost 7 bases; unmatched junction nucleotides: 12. Germline V gives CDR1 MNHEY, CDR2 SVGEGT. CDR3 length equals 16 residues.

This chain's CDR3 is CSAGVEGTHEQYF. The CDR3 DNA follows: TGCAGTGCTGGGGTAGAAGGGACCCACGAGCAGTACTTC. The chain uses TRBV20-1 and TRBJ2-7, with D perhaps being TRBD1 or TRBD2 (5 bases each). V was clipped by 5 bases and J by 5 bases, with 16 bases between them. Looked up from germline, CDR1 is DFQATT and CDR2 is SNEGSKA (reference sequence). CDR3 length: 13 residues.

This chain uses TRBV7-9 with TRBJ1-5; D not certain. CDR3 length: 14 amino acids. The ends were cut back, 1 base at V and 0 bases at J, with 4 bases in the middle. CDR1 is SEHNR and CDR2 is FQNEAQ in the germline V gene (reference sequence). The CDR3: CASSLEHSNQPQHF. The CDR3 coding sequence is TGTGCCAGCAGCTTAGAACATAGCAATCAGCCCCAGCATTTT.

This clonotype was seen repeatedly, ten times or more. The chain has TRBV7-9 and TRBJ2-5; 11 bases are shared with TRBD1. V lost 5 bases and J lost 3; bases outside the gene matches: 8. CDR3 length: 16 amino acids. Germline V gene data show CDR1 as SEHNR and CDR2 as FQNEAQ (reference sequence). The CDR3: CASSPLQGQGEETQYF. CDR3 bases: TGTGCCAGCAGCCCCCTACAGGGACAGGGGGAAGAGACCCAGTACTTC.